This T cell receptor beta chain was recorded in a study of lymphopenia after photon versus proton radiotherapy. Study conclusions and caveats: Oligoclonal CD8+ Temra expansion after nadir drove photon patients' diversity drop. Under photons, naive T cells and diversity fell while effector/memory populations rose. In patients who died, overall survival fell as post-nadir TCR diversity dropped more.

With regard to this clone: As yet, its antigen is unknown.

The CDR3 has 16 residues. V was shortened by 0 bases and J by 2 bases, with 11 bases between the two germline ends. Germline assignment: CDR1 LGHNA and CDR2 YNFKEQ. Sequenced by immunoSEQ multiplex PCR; TCRdb stores in-frame clones only, minus some. The data contain approximately 45,000 clones, 85% of them singletons. This sequence originates from a middle-aged man with gastric cancer. This sample comprised peripheral blood, obtained from a patient treated with photon-based radiotherapy. The rearrangement uses TRBV4-2 and TRBJ2-1, with D perhaps being TRBD1 or TRBD2 (6 bases each). The CDR3 protein is CASSQDGGGTYNEQFF. Written as DNA, the CDR3 is TGTGCCAGCAGCCAAGACGGAGGGGGGACCTACAATGAGCAGTTCTTC.